The sequence of this T cell receptor beta chain was determined in a study of cytomegalovirus exposure and HLA in healthy donors. Germline assignment: CDR1 MDHEN and CDR2 SYDVKM. The CDR3 consists of 15 residues. The V gene end was trimmed by 6 bases and the J gene end by 9 bases; junction bases not matched to a gene: 11. It was with 60 Vbeta and 13 Jbeta primers that the PCR ran. The method was immunoSEQ multiplex PCR; TCRdb's version includes in-frame clones alone and lacks a portion of them. This sample's clone table lists about 96,000 clones. The chain combines TRBV28 with TRBJ1-2; TRBD1 matches at 12 bases. The sequence derives from a woman aged 25 to 39 in good health and CMV-seronegative. The sequencing input was PBMCs. CDR3 protein: CASSPSGTGGERYTF. The CDR3 DNA follows: TGTGCCAGCAGCCCCTCCGGGACAGGGGGCGAACGCTACACCTTC.